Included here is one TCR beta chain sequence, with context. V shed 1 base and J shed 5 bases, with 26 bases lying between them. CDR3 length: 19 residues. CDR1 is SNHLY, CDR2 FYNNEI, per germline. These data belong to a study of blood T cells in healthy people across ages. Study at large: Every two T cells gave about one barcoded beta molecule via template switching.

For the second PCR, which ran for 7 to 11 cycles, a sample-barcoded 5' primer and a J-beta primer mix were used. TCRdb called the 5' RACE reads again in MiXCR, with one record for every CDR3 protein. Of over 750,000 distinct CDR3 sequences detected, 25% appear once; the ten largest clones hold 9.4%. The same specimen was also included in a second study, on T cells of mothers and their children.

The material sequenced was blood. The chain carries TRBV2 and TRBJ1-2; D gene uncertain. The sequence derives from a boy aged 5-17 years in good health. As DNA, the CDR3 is TGTGCCAGCAGTGAAGGGAGGGAAGTAGGGAGGGTATCCCGATATGGCTACACCTTC. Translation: CASSEGREVGRVSRYGYTF.